A single sample is the source of the 24 T cell receptor beta chains below, sequenced in a study of blood T cell repertoires in COVID-19. Repertoires were generated with immunoSEQ multiplex PCR, while TCRdb's copy carries only in-frame clones and drops some. The repertoire holds more than 250,000 clones, with approximately 88% as singletons. The sequenced sample consisted of PBMCs or T cells enriched from blood (not recorded which). The receptors derive from a woman between 40 and 50 years old with acute COVID-19.

This chain uses TRBV30 with TRBJ1-1, with 8 bases matching TRBD1. In germline, CDR1 is GTSNPN, CDR2 SVGIG (reference sequence). This CDR3 contains 15 residues. V gave up 0 bases and J gave up 5 bases; unmatched junction bases: 8. The CDR3 sequence is CAWSVPETGETEAFF. Here the CDR3 DNA reads TGTGCCTGGAGTGTACCCGAGACAGGGGAGACTGAAGCTTTCTTT.

This chain links TRBV10-3 with TRBJ2-7; 10 positions agree with TRBD1. The germline CDR1 and CDR2 sequences are ENHRY and SYGVKD. The CDR3 sequence is 15 residues long. V lost 6 bases to trimming and J lost 4 bases; unmatched junction nucleotides: 9. The CDR3, as DNA: TGTGCCATCAGGGGGACAGGGGTCTCGCCTTACGAGCAGTACTTC. This sequence encodes CAIRGTGVSPYEQYF.

The rearrangement links TRBV28 to TRBJ1-4; 8 nucleotides match TRBD1. The CDR3 runs 12 residues. Germline-derived CDR1 and CDR2 are MDHEN and SYDVKM. The CDR3 region is CASGQGGEKLFF. Here the CDR3 DNA reads TGTGCATCAGGACAGGGAGGTGAAAAACTGTTTTTT.

Here the CDR3 DNA reads TGCGCCAGCAGCTTGCACCCCTTTACAGGGGGGATCTCCTACGAGCAGTACTTC. Amino acids: CASSLHPFTGGISYEQYF. The chain links TRBV5-1 to TRBJ2-7, with 8 bases aligning to TRBD1. This CDR3 contains 18 residues. V shed 1 base, J shed 0 bases, and the junction held 12 bases outside the gene matches. The germline CDR1 and CDR2 sequences are SGHRS and YFSETQ.

The chain recombines TRBV3-1 (or the pseudogene TRBV3-2) with TRBJ1-2; tentative D call: TRBD1 (5 bases). The CDR3 runs 16 residues. Trimming removed 1 base from V and 0 bases from J, with 12 bases in between. Per the germline V gene, CDR1 is LGHDT and CDR2 is YNNKEL (reference sequence). Here the CDR3 DNA reads TGTGCCAGCAGCCAAGGGGGCTGGCAGACTAACTATGGCTACACCTTC. The encoded protein is CASSQGGWQTNYGYTF.

The rearrangement uses TRBV24-1 and TRBJ2-1, with TRBD2 as a possible D gene (5 bases). Trimming stripped 6 bases from V and 3 bases from J, with 14 bases between. The CDR3 extends over 15 amino acids. Germline-derived CDR1 and CDR2 are KGHDR and SFDVKD. The CDR3 nucleotides read TGTGCCACCAGTAGGACCGGGGTCGGCTACAATGAGCAGTTCTTC. Translated, it gives CATSRTGVGYNEQFF.

In its sample, this clone was seen once. The chain employs TRBV5-1 and TRBJ2-2, with 13 bases matching TRBD2. There are 17 residues in the CDR3. V lost 4 bases to trimming and J lost 5 bases; unmatched junction nucleotides: 8. In germline, CDR1 is SGHRS, CDR2 YFSETQ. The CDR3 is CASSPGLAGVETGELFF. The CDR3 bases are TGCGCCAGCAGCCCCGGACTAGCGGGAGTGGAAACCGGGGAGCTGTTTTTT.

The V gene is TRBV6-5, the J gene TRBJ1-5; D might be TRBD1 (5 bases). CDR3 length equals 13 residues. V shed 8 bases and J shed 5 bases, with 13 bases lying between them. Germline V lookup: CDR1 MNHEY, CDR2 SVGAGI. CDR3: CASLRQIDQPQHF. For the CDR3, the DNA is TGTGCCAGCCTGAGACAGATCGATCAGCCCCAGCATTTT.

The genes are TRBV7-2 and TRBJ2-3; D might be TRBD2 (5 bases). The CDR3 is 17 residues long. Germline V gene data show CDR1 as SGHTA and CDR2 as FQGNSA. Trimming removed 5 bases from V and 2 bases from J, with 20 bases in between. CDR3 sequence: CASSPQRGYKDTDTQYF. The CDR3, as DNA: TGTGCCAGCAGCCCTCAGCGAGGGTACAAGGACACAGATACGCAGTATTTT.

The V and J genes are TRBV6-5 and TRBJ2-1, with 8 bases matching TRBD1. The J segment lost 6 bases and the V segment lost 5 bases, leaving 0 bases of the junction unmatched. Germline-derived CDR1 and CDR2 are MNHEY and SVGAGI. This CDR3 contains 12 residues. The DNA of the CDR3 is TGTGCCAGCAGTACAGGGGGCAATGAGCAGTTCTTC. Its protein is CASSTGGNEQFF.

The chain joins TRBV7-9 to TRBJ1-4; no reliable D call. Germline CDR1 is SEHNR and CDR2 is FQNEAQ (reference sequence). V was trimmed by 8 bases and J by 8 bases, leaving 18 bases between them. CDR3 size: 14 residues. Here the CDR3 reads CASRPLGVSEKLFF. DNA for the CDR3: TGTGCCAGCCGTCCCCTCGGTGTGTCCGAAAAACTGTTTTTT.

The J gene is TRBJ1-2, the V gene TRBV23-1; 7 nucleotides agree with TRBD1. TRBV23-1 is marked as an open reading frame, function uncertain. Losses at the gene ends were 2 bases for V and 4 bases for J; bases not matched to a gene: 4. The CDR3 sequence is 14 residues long. The DNA for the CDR3 is TGCGCCAGCAGTCAACGGACAGGAATCTATGGCTACACCTTC. Translated: CASSQRTGIYGYTF.

The chain carries TRBV18 and TRBJ2-1, with D possibly TRBD2 on 5 matching bases. Trimming removed 0 bases from V and 8 bases from J, with 14 bases in between. This CDR3 has 15 residues. CDR1 and CDR2 from the germline V gene are KGHSH and LQKENI. The CDR3 DNA reads TGTGCCAGCTCACCACCTCTTAGCGTCAAGGATGAGCAGTTCTTC. Translation gives CASSPPLSVKDEQFF.

V usage is TRBV6-5 and J usage is TRBJ2-1; 8 bases are shared with TRBD1. The ends lost 9 bases at V and 1 base at J; junction bases unmatched: 8. The CDR3 loop spans 15 amino acids. The germline V gene encodes CDR1 MNHEY and CDR2 SVGAGI. In DNA, the CDR3 is TGTGCCAGTCAACGGACAGGGAATTCCTACAATGAGCAGTTCTTC. This encodes CASQRTGNSYNEQFF.

The chain combines TRBV11-3 with TRBJ1-1; no reliable D call. This CDR3 region has 12 residues. The germline V gene encodes CDR1 SGHNT and CDR2 YENEEA. V was clipped by 2 bases and J by 7 bases, with 8 bases between them. The CDR3 DNA is TGTGCCAGCAGCTTAAGCCCGGGTGAAGCTTTCTTT. This sequence encodes CASSLSPGEAFF.

The chain joins TRBV7-3 to TRBJ1-1; 10 bases line up with TRBD1. V trimming: 6 bases; J trimming: 5 bases; junction bases outside the gene matches: 6. Germline CDR1 SGHTA, CDR2 FQGTGA. CDR3 size: 14 residues. CDR3 nucleotides: TGTGCCAGCAGGCGGACAGGGGGAAAGACTGAAGCTTTCTTT. This sequence encodes CASRRTGGKTEAFF.

The V and J genes are TRBV2 and TRBJ2-1, with D unresolved. The V end was cut by 8 bases, the J end by 5 bases, with 7 bases between. The CDR3 length is 11 residues. Germline lookup yields CDR1 SNHLY and CDR2 FYNNEI. For the CDR3, the DNA is TGTGCCAGCCGAGGAGACAATGAGCAGTTCTTC. This sequence encodes CASRGDNEQFF.

The rearrangement links TRBV28 to TRBJ1-1, with TRBD1 matching 10 bases. This CDR3 is 16 amino acids long. Per germline, CDR1 MDHEN and CDR2 SYDVKM. V gave up 1 base and J gave up 3 bases; unmatched junction bases: 5. DNA of the CDR3: TGTGCCAGCAGTTTATTGGGGACAGGGGTCGACACTGAAGCTTTCTTT. It is translated as CASSLLGTGVDTEAFF.

V usage is TRBV14 and J usage is TRBJ2-2; possibly TRBD1 for D (6 bases). The germline V and J ends were trimmed by 0 bases and 7 bases, with 18 bases remaining between them. The CDR3 runs 17 residues. Germline values: CDR1 SGHDN, CDR2 FVKESK. CDR3 in DNA: TGTGCCAGCAGCCAAGAATCGGGGACAATAGTAAGCGGGGAGCTGTTTTTT. Protein sequence: CASSQESGTIVSGELFF.

V usage is TRBV4-1 and J usage is TRBJ2-5; the D gene is possibly TRBD2 (8 bases). Germline values: CDR1 MGHRA, CDR2 YSYEKL. V dropped 4 bases and J dropped 4 bases, with 16 bases sitting between them. This CDR3 is built from 15 residues. The CDR3 DNA is TGCGCCAGCAGCCTAACGACAGGGACTAGAGAGACCCAGTACTTC. Its protein is CASSLTTGTRETQYF.

This clone was counted only a few times. CDR3 loop: CASSYSSGGWDEQYF. For the CDR3, the DNA is TGTGCCAGCAGTTACTCGTCTGGGGGGTGGGACGAGCAGTACTTC. V usage is TRBV6-5 and J usage is TRBJ2-7, with TRBD2 as a possible D gene (6 bases). This CDR3 is 15 amino acids long. Per germline, CDR1 MNHEY and CDR2 SVGAGI. Trimming took off 0 bases at V and 5 bases at J, with 14 bases between the two ends.

The chain joins TRBV5-1 to TRBJ1-1, with a possible D match to TRBD1 (6 bases). CDR1 SGHRS and CDR2 YFSETQ come from the germline V gene. The V gene lost 0 bases and the J gene lost 8 bases, with 17 bases spanning the gap. The CDR3 has 15 amino acids. For the CDR3, the DNA is TGCGCCAGCAGCTTGGGCCCCCCCCGGACAGCAGAAGCTTTCTTT. Translated: CASSLGPPRTAEAFF.

The V call is TRBV13, the J call TRBJ2-2; TRBD2 aligns across 8 bases. Germline CDR1 reads PRHDT; CDR2 reads FYEKMQ (reference sequence). V was pared by 2 bases and J by 6 bases, with 5 bases of the junction left unmatched. This CDR3 is 15 amino acids long. The chain's CDR3 is CASSLTGGRSGELFF. The CDR3 nucleotides are TGTGCCAGCAGCTTAACGGGAGGGCGATCCGGGGAGCTGTTTTTT.

The gene calls are TRBV5-1 and TRBJ2-3; tentatively, D is TRBD2 (5 bases). Trimming took off 5 bases at V and 0 bases at J, with 10 bases between the two ends. This CDR3 comprises 14 residues. Looked up from germline, CDR1 is SGHRS and CDR2 is YFSETQ. The CDR3 bases are TGCGCCAGCAGGTCTGGCGGGAGCACAGATACGCAGTATTTT. Translating it yields CASRSGGSTDTQYF.